The rows below give T cell receptor beta chains drawn from one sample of a study of blood T cells in healthy people across ages. Each CDR3 protein gets one entry after TCRdb re-called the 5' RACE reads with MiXCR. This sample yields roughly 1.6 million distinct CDR3 sequences, of which roughly 32% are seen a single time; over 9% belongs to the top ten. Sample: blood. The source is a woman between 25 and 40 years old in good health. Both conserved end residues are part of each CDR3. Fields, in order: D gene, V gene, clone size, J gene, CDR3 DNA, CDR3 protein. A D gene is named only where the DNA matches it firmly. Clone size is stated in some rows and not others, as once, few, many or a class when expanded.

.	TRBV12-3/TRBV12-4	few	TRBJ2-7	TGTGCCAGCAGTTTCCCAGCCTCCTACGAGCAGTACTTC	CASSFPASYEQYF
.	TRBV6-4	few	TRBJ2-1	TGTGCCAGCACCACGCAGCTACTAGTCCCTTCCTACAATGAGCAGTTCTTC	CASTTQLLVPSYNEQFF
TRBD2	TRBV27	.	TRBJ2-7	TGTGCCAGCCGCCGGGACTACCTCTCCTACGAGCAGTACTTC	CASRRDYLSYEQYF
.	TRBV30	.	TRBJ1-2	TGTGCCTGGAGGGATAGACAGGACTATGGCTACACCTTC	CAWRDRQDYGYTF
TRBD2	TRBV27	few	TRBJ2-5	TGTGCCAGCAGTTTATCGCGACTAGCGGGGCGGGAGACCCAGTACTTC	CASSLSRLAGRETQYF
TRBD1	TRBV27	.	TRBJ2-7	TGTGCCAGCAGTCCACAGACAGGGGACGAGAACTACGAGCAGTACTTC	CASSPQTGDENYEQYF
.	TRBV7-9	.	TRBJ2-2	TGTGCCAGCGGTCGGGCTACTAACACCGGGGAGCTGTTTTTT	CASGRATNTGELFF
.	TRBV4-1	.	TRBJ2-1	TGCGCCAGCAGCCAAGTACAGGGCGGGAAGACCCAGTTCTTC	CASSQVQGGKTQFF
.	TRBV7-2	many	TRBJ2-5	TGTGCCAGCAGCCGGGGACACGGGGAGACCCAGTACTTC	CASSRGHGETQYF
TRBD1	TRBV20-1	.	TRBJ1-4	TGCAGTGCTCCTCCCGCAGGGGGCCTATCTAATGAAAAACTGTTTTTT	CSAPPAGGLSNEKLFF
.	TRBV20-1	.	TRBJ2-1	TGCAGCGCTAGGATAGCGGCCCGACCCAGGAATGAGCAGTTCTTC	CSARIAARPRNEQFF
TRBD2	TRBV2	.	TRBJ2-5	TGTGCCAGCGGTGGACTAGCGGAATGGGAGACCCAGTACTTC	CASGGLAEWETQYF
TRBD1	TRBV20-1	.	TRBJ2-7	TGCAGTGCGGAAGGGGACAGATTCTCCTACGAGCAGTACTTC	CSAEGDRFSYEQYF
.	TRBV29-1	many	TRBJ2-7	TGCAGCGTTGAATGGGGGGCCTCCCCCTCCTACGAGCAGTACTTC	CSVEWGASPSYEQYF
.	TRBV6-6	.	TRBJ1-1	TGTGCCAGCGTGGGGGGGCTGGGCACTGAAGCTTTCTTT	CASVGGLGTEAFF
.	TRBV3-1	few	TRBJ2-7	TGTGCCAGCAGCCCGCCCCGAACTGAACCCTACGAGCAGTACTTC	CASSPPRTEPYEQYF
.	TRBV21-1	few	TRBJ1-2	TGTGCCAGCAGCTTACTAAACGGGACATCGGCGTCCGGCTACACCTTC	CASSLLNGTSASGYTF
TRBD1	TRBV20-1	.	TRBJ2-5	TGCAGTGCTGACGCCGCGACAGGGAAACAAGGGACCCAGTACTTC	CSADAATGKQGTQYF
.	TRBV10-2	many	TRBJ1-2	TGTGCCAGCAGTGAAAACGGTTATGGCTACACCTTC	CASSENGYGYTF
.	TRBV9	few	TRBJ2-7	TGTGCCAGCAGCGTAGGGGTAGGGGAGCTCGAGCAGTACTTC	CASSVGVGELEQYF
.	TRBV2	.	TRBJ1-3	TGTGCCAGCAGACTGACTGGCTCTGGAAACACCATATATTTT	CASRLTGSGNTIYF
TRBD1	TRBV14	once	TRBJ2-7	TGTGCCAGCAGCCGTGCTACAGGGGATTTTTACGAGCAGTACTTC	CASSRATGDFYEQYF
.	TRBV4-1	.	TRBJ2-3	TGCGCCAGCAGCCAAGACGACCGCCAAACAGATACGCAGTATTTT	CASSQDDRQTDTQYF
.	TRBV3-1	.	TRBJ2-3	TGTGCCAGCAGCCCGGACAAGGCAGTTACGCAGTATTTT	CASSPDKAVTQYF
TRBD2	TRBV7-8	.	TRBJ2-7	TGTGCCAGCAGCTCTCGGGGTAGCGGGACGGTCTACGAGCAGTACTTC	CASSSRGSGTVYEQYF
.	TRBV7-9	.	TRBJ1-1	TGTGCCAGCAGCTGGAACGACAGAAACACTGAAGCTTTCTTT	CASSWNDRNTEAFF